This TCR beta chain was recorded in a study of breast tumors, draining lymph nodes, adjacent tissues. General study findings and limits: Compared with lymph nodes, tumors were less diverse; compared with nontumor tissue, more.

This clonotype occurred many times. The antigen is unknown. Axillary draining lymph nodes of breast cancer patients supplied the node samples. TCRdb ran MiXCR on the multiplex PCR reads and lists one entry per CDR3 protein. The sample has approximately 150,000 distinct CDR3 sequences; about 33% are singletons. The CDR3 extends over 16 amino acids. In germline, CDR1 is LNHDA, CDR2 SQIVND (reference sequence). V lost 1 base and J lost 2, with 9 bases in between. The material sequenced was axillary lymph node tissue. This chain connects TRBV19 to TRBJ2-6; tentatively, D is TRBD2 (6 bases). This clonotype was sampled from a female donor with breast cancer. Some clones in this sample may be carry-over from other donors' samples. The chain's CDR3 is CASSIVGGAGANVLTF. CDR3 in DNA: TGTGCCAGTAGTATAGTTGGAGGGGCTGGGGCCAACGTCCTGACTTTC.